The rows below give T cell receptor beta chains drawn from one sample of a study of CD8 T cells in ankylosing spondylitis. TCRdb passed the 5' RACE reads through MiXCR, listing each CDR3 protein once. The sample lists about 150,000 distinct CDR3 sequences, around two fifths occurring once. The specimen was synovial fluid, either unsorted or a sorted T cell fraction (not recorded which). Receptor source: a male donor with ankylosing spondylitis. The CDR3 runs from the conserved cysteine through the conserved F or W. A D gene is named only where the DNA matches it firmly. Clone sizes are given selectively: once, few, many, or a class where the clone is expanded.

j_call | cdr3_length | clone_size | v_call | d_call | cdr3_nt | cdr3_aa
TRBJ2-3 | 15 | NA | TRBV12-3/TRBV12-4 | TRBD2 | TGTGCCAGCGGTCCTAGCGGGGCAACCGTGGATACGCAGTATTTT | CASGPSGATVDTQYF
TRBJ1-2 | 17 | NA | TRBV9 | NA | TGTGCCAGCAGCGTACTCGAGCGGGACACACTTAACTATGGCTACACCTTC | CASSVLERDTLNYGYTF
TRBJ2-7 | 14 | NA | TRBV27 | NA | TGTGCCAGCAGCCTTCAAGGAGGTGCCTACGAGCAGTACTTC | CASSLQGGAYEQYF
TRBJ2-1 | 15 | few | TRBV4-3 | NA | TGCGCCAGCAGCCAAGACCAGTCCCTATACAATGAGCAGTTCTTC | CASSQDQSLYNEQFF
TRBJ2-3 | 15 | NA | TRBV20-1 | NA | TGCAGTGCCACCCCAGGGGTTAAAGGCACAGATACGCAGTATTTT | CSATPGVKGTDTQYF
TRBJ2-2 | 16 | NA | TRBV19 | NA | TGTGCCAGTAGTATAGGGACACGGAGGTGGGCCGGGGAGCTGTTTTTT | CASSIGTRRWAGELFF
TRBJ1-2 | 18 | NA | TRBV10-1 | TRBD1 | TGCGCCAGCAAGGACCGACAGGGGGTATCCTGGCATAACTATGGCTACACCTTC | CASKDRQGVSWHNYGYTF
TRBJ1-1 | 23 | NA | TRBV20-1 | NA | TGCAGTGCGAGACCGACGATACCGGGCTTTGAGATGTCCCGATATAGAGTGGGCACTGAAGCTTTCTTT | CSARPTIPGFEMSRYRVGTEAFF
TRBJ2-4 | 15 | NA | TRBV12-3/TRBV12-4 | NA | TGTGCCAGCAGTCCCACTGGATCGGGGCACAACATTCAGTACTTC | CASSPTGSGHNIQYF
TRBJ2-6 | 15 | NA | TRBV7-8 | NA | TGTGCCAGCAGCTTATATTACTCTGGGGCCAACGTCCTGACTTTC | CASSLYYSGANVLTF
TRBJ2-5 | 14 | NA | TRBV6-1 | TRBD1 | TGTGCCAGCTCGTGGACAGGGGGCCAAGAGACCCAGTACTTC | CASSWTGGQETQYF
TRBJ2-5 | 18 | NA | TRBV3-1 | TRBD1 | TGTGCCAGCAGCCAAGCTATTTACAGGGGGCCAACCCAAGAGACCCAGTACTTC | CASSQAIYRGPTQETQYF
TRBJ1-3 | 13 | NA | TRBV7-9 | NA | TGTGCCAGCATTGGAGGGCTTGGAAACACCATATATTTT | CASIGGLGNTIYF
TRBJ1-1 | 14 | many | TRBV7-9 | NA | TGTGCCAGCAGCTTGTCAAGGGGCCGCGGGCAAGCTTTCTTT | CASSLSRGRGQAFF
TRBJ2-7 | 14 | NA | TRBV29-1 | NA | TGCAGCGTTGAGGGGAAGGGGAGCTCCTACGAGCAGTACTTC | CSVEGKGSSYEQYF
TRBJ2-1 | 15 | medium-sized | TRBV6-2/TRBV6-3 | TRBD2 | TGTGCCAGCAGCCCCCCTGCGGGAGGGTACAATGAGCAGTTCTTC | CASSPPAGGYNEQFF
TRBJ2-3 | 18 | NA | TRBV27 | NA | TGTGCCAGCAGTTTAAGGGACCCTGCCGGGACGAACACAGATACGCAGTATTTT | CASSLRDPAGTNTDTQYF
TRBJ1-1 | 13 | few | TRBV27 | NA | TGTGCCAGCTCAACCCTAGGGTTTACTGAAGCTTTCTTT | CASSTLGFTEAFF
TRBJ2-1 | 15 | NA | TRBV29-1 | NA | TGCAGCGTTGAGGACCGTAGCGGATCCTACAATGAGCAGTTCTTC | CSVEDRSGSYNEQFF
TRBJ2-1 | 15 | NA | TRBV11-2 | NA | TGTGCCAGCAGCTCGACAGCCCTATCCTACAATGAGCAGTTCTTC | CASSSTALSYNEQFF
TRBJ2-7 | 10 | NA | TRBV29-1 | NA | TGCAGCGTCGCGGATGCCGAGCAGTACTTC | CSVADAEQYF
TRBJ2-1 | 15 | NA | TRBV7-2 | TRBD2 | TGTGCCAGCAGCTTAAACAGCGGGAGTTTTAATGAGCAGTTCTTC | CASSLNSGSFNEQFF
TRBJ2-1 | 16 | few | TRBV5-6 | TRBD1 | TGTGCCAGCAGCTTCCCAGGGGGTCTCTCCTACAATGAGCAGTTCTTC | CASSFPGGLSYNEQFF
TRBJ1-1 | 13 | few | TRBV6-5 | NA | TGTGCCAGCAGTTACTCGAAGGGACTTGCGGCTTTCTTT | CASSYSKGLAAFF
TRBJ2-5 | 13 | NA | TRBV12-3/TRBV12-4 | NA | TGTGCCAGCAGCTACCCCACCGAAGAGACCCAGTACTTC | CASSYPTEETQYF
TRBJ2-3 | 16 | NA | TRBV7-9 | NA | TGTGCCAGCAGCCCAACTACCGGGGGGCCCACAGATACGCAGTATTTT | CASSPTTGGPTDTQYF
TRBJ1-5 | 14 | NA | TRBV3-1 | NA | TGTGCCAGCAGCCAGGGAGCCAGCAATCAGCCCCAGCATTTT | CASSQGASNQPQHF
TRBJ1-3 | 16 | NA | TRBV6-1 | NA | TGTGCCAGCAGTGCCGGGGACCCGAGCTCTGGAAACACCATATATTTT | CASSAGDPSSGNTIYF
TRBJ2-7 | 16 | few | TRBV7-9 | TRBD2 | TGTGCCAGCAGTCACCCCGAGACTAGCGCGCTATACGAGCAGTACTTC | CASSHPETSALYEQYF
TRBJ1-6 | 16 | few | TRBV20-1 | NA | TGCAGTGCTACAGGACCTCTGGGGCCATATAATTCACCCCTCCACTTT | CSATGPLGPYNSPLHF
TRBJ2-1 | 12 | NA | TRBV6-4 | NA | TGTGCCAGCAGTCCTGAGGGGAGGGAGCAGTTCTTC | CASSPEGREQFF
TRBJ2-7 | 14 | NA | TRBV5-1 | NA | TGCGCCAGCAGCTTGGTTGGCAGCGCCTCCGAGCAGTACTTC | CASSLVGSASEQYF
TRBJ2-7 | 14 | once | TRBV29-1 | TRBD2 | TGCAGCGTTGAGGAACTAGCGGGAGGATACGAGCAGTACTTC | CSVEELAGGYEQYF